This is a list of T cell receptor beta chains from one sample in a study of T cells after posttransplantation cyclophosphamide. Assay: immunoSEQ multiplex PCR; the TCRdb copy retains only in-frame clones and omits some. This sample has tens of thousands of clones, with around 95% found just once. Sequenced input: PBMCs. Receptor source: a woman in her twenties or thirties in good health and a related stem cell transplant donor. The CDR3 runs from the conserved cysteine through the conserved F or W. A D gene is named only where the DNA matches it firmly. Clone size appears in some rows only: once, few, many, or a class for an expanded clone.

j_call,v_call,clone_size,d_call,cdr3_aa,cdr3_nt
TRBJ2-3,TRBV5-1,-,-,CASNPSRGIGTDTQYF,TGCGCCAGCAACCCCTCGCGGGGAATAGGCACAGATACGCAGTATTTT
TRBJ2-7,TRBV6-1,-,TRBD1,CASSAPTGVQYF,TGTGCCAGCAGTGCCCCGACAGGGGTGCAGTACTTC
TRBJ1-6,TRBV25-1,once,-,CASSAKGGARIPLHF,TGTGCCAGCAGTGCTAAAGGAGGGGCGCGGATACCCCTCCACTTT
TRBJ1-2,TRBV28,-,-,CASSSSPQGYTF,TGTGCCAGCAGTTCATCTCCCCAGGGCTACACCTTC
TRBJ1-1,TRBV25-1,-,-,CASSSRTSKNTEAFF,TGTGCCAGCAGTTCCCGGACTTCGAAGAACACTGAAGCTTTCTTT
TRBJ1-6,TRBV6-5,-,-,CASSYSKGASSPLHF,TGTGCCAGCAGTTACTCTAAAGGGGCATCTTCACCCCTCCACTTT
TRBJ2-2,TRBV6-1,-,-,CASSEVQDTGELFF,TGTGCCAGCAGTGAAGTGCAGGACACCGGGGAGCTGTTTTTT
TRBJ2-3,TRBV2,-,-,CASRQGYLDTQYF,TGTGCCAGCAGACAGGGCTATTTAGATACGCAGTATTTT
TRBJ2-7,TRBV5-1,once,-,CASSTDPNSYEQYF,TGCGCCAGCAGCACCGACCCGAATTCCTACGAGCAGTACTTC
TRBJ2-7,TRBV5-4,once,-,CASSLGRTAREQYF,TGTGCCAGCAGCCTAGGGAGGACTGCACGCGAGCAGTACTTC
TRBJ2-3,TRBV27,-,-,CASSSAGTPYTDTQYF,TGTGCCAGCAGTTCCGCCGGGACACCCTACACAGATACGCAGTATTTT
TRBJ1-4,TRBV7-9,-,-,CASSLGLRSIEKLFF,TGTGCCAGCAGCTTGGGGCTGAGGTCTATTGAAAAACTGTTTTTT
TRBJ2-4,TRBV2,-,-,CASSERGAKNIQYF,TGTGCCAGCAGTGAACGGGGGGCCAAAAACATTCAGTACTTC
TRBJ2-5,TRBV5-1,-,TRBD1,CASSLAGTAKETQYF,TGCGCCAGCAGCTTGGCCGGGACAGCGAAAGAGACCCAGTACTTC
TRBJ2-5,TRBV6-1,-,-,CASSEVFYQETQYF,TGTGCCAGCAGTGAAGTGTTCTACCAAGAGACCCAGTACTTC
TRBJ1-2,TRBV5-1,-,TRBD1,CASSLAVGTGNGYTF,TGCGCCAGCAGCTTGGCGGTGGGGACAGGGAATGGCTACACCTTC
TRBJ2-3,TRBV4-3,-,-,CASSQAGTDTQYF,TGCGCCAGCAGCCAAGCCGGCACAGATACGCAGTATTTT
TRBJ1-6,TRBV18,-,-,CASSPGRGTAPLHF,TGTGCCAGCTCACCAGGGCGGGGCACGGCACCCCTCCACTTT
TRBJ1-2,TRBV6-1,-,-,CASSDDWAVNYGYTF,TGTGCCAGCAGTGACGACTGGGCGGTTAACTATGGCTACACCTTC
TRBJ2-3,TRBV6-6,-,TRBD2,CASTLAGVTDTQYF,TGTGCCAGCACCCTAGCGGGGGTCACAGATACGCAGTATTTT
TRBJ2-3,TRBV7-2,-,-,CASSFSLVVSDTQYF,TGTGCCAGCAGCTTTTCGCTAGTGGTGTCAGATACGCAGTATTTT
TRBJ1-4,TRBV19,-,TRBD1,CASGDRPNEKLFF,TGTGCCAGTGGGGACAGGCCGAATGAAAAACTGTTTTTT
TRBJ1-6,TRBV7-9,-,-,CASSLMDNSPLHF,TGTGCCAGCAGCTTAATGGATAATTCACCCCTCCACTTT
TRBJ1-5,TRBV19,-,TRBD1,CASSKKGDRASNQPQHF,TGTGCCAGTAGTAAAAAGGGGGACAGGGCAAGCAATCAGCCCCAGCATTTT
TRBJ1-1,TRBV30,-,TRBD1,CAWMPKTGANTEAFF,TGTGCCTGGATGCCCAAGACAGGGGCGAACACTGAAGCTTTCTTT
TRBJ1-1,TRBV29-1,-,-,CSVSRGMNTEAFF,TGCAGCGTATCCCGGGGCATGAACACTGAAGCTTTCTTT
TRBJ2-1,TRBV5-1,-,-,CASSFRESYNEQFF,TGCGCCAGCAGCTTCCGAGAAAGCTACAATGAGCAGTTCTTC
TRBJ1-4,TRBV7-9,-,-,CASSRQDNEKLFF,TGTGCCAGCAGCCGCCAGGATAATGAAAAACTGTTTTTT
TRBJ1-3,TRBV5-5,once,-,CASSLSGSHRSGNTIYF,TGTGCCAGCAGCTTGTCTGGCAGCCACCGCTCTGGAAACACCATATATTTT
TRBJ1-1,TRBV2,-,TRBD1,CASSGTALLNTEAFF,TGTGCCAGCAGCGGGACAGCACTATTGAACACTGAAGCTTTCTTT
TRBJ2-7,TRBV28,-,TRBD2,CASSFAASGGPYEQYF,TGTGCCAGCAGTTTTGCGGCTAGCGGGGGGCCCTACGAGCAGTACTTC
TRBJ1-2,TRBV27,-,-,CASSLNRVYGYTF,TGTGCCAGCAGTTTAAACAGGGTCTATGGCTACACCTTC
TRBJ1-2,TRBV18,-,-,CASSPPVGTKGYTF,TGTGCCAGCTCACCCCCTGTAGGCACAAAGGGCTACACCTTC
TRBJ1-2,TRBV27,-,-,CASRVNYGYTF,TGTGCCAGCAGGGTGAACTATGGCTACACCTTC
TRBJ1-2,TRBV5-4,few,TRBD1,CASSPGTGGVGGYTF,TGTGCCAGCAGCCCCGGGACAGGGGGCGTGGGGGGCTACACCTTC
TRBJ1-2,TRBV7-9,-,-,CASSLTQSYGYTF,TGTGCCAGCAGCTTAACCCAGAGCTATGGCTACACCTTC
TRBJ2-1,TRBV5-1,-,TRBD1,CASSPDRPSYNEQFF,TGCGCCAGCAGCCCGGACAGGCCGTCCTACAATGAGCAGTTCTTC
TRBJ2-5,TRBV5-1,-,-,CASSLPGSYQETQYF,TGCGCCAGCAGCTTACCGGGCTCGTACCAAGAGACCCAGTACTTC
TRBJ2-3,TRBV11-2,-,TRBD1,CASSLGTTGFLDTDTQYF,TGTGCCAGCAGCTTAGGTACGACAGGGTTCTTAGATACAGATACGCAGTATTTT
TRBJ1-1,TRBV7-2,-,-,CASSLEGVMNTEAFF,TGTGCCAGCAGCTTAGAGGGGGTCATGAACACTGAAGCTTTCTTT
TRBJ1-2,TRBV28,once,TRBD1,CASSPPGQGDYGYTF,TGTGCCAGCAGTCCCCCGGGACAGGGGGACTATGGCTACACCTTC
TRBJ1-3,TRBV7-2,-,TRBD1,CASSLDRGRPGNTIYF,TGTGCCAGCAGCCTCGACAGGGGGCGACCTGGAAACACCATATATTTT
TRBJ2-7,TRBV4-3,-,TRBD1,CASSQDPLRDRGTYEQYF,TGCGCCAGCAGCCAAGATCCTTTACGGGACAGGGGGACCTACGAGCAGTACTTC
TRBJ2-1,TRBV4-3,-,-,CASSQGGYSYNEQFF,TGCGCCAGCAGCCAAGGCGGCTACTCCTACAATGAGCAGTTCTTC
TRBJ1-2,TRBV29-1,-,-,CSVEQGISRYGYTF,TGCAGCGTTGAACAGGGAATAAGTCGCTATGGCTACACCTTC
TRBJ1-5,TRBV6-6,-,-,CASSYSGSNQPQHF,TGTGCCAGCAGTTACTCAGGTAGCAATCAGCCCCAGCATTTT
TRBJ1-2,TRBV7-2,-,-,CASSLSRQNYGYTF,TGTGCCAGCAGCTTATCGAGACAAAACTATGGCTACACCTTC
TRBJ2-3,TRBV5-4,-,-,CASSFTGGRPDTQYF,TGTGCCAGCAGCTTTACCGGGGGCCGACCAGATACGCAGTATTTT
TRBJ1-5,TRBV6-6,once,-,CASSSQQESNQPQHF,TGTGCCAGCAGTTCCCAGCAGGAGAGCAATCAGCCCCAGCATTTT
TRBJ2-3,TRBV27,-,-,CASSSHRSSDTQYF,TGTGCCAGCAGTTCGCACAGGTCCTCGGATACGCAGTATTTT
TRBJ2-5,TRBV4-3,few,-,CASSQEEGGGSETQYF,TGCGCCAGCAGCCAAGAGGAAGGCGGGGGCTCGGAAACCCAGTACTTC
TRBJ2-1,TRBV6-5,-,-,CASSLQWAVYNEQFF,TGTGCCAGCAGCCTCCAGTGGGCAGTCTACAATGAGCAGTTCTTC
TRBJ2-3,TRBV7-3,-,TRBD2,CASSPLAGGFTDTQYF,TGTGCCAGCAGCCCGTTAGCGGGGGGTTTCACAGATACGCAGTATTTT
TRBJ2-5,TRBV7-2,once,TRBD2,CASSVQLAQAETQYF,TGTGCCAGCAGCGTCCAACTAGCGCAAGCGGAGACCCAGTACTTC
TRBJ1-5,TRBV19,-,-,CASQINRENQPQHF,TGTGCCAGCCAAATTAACAGGGAGAATCAGCCCCAGCATTTT
TRBJ2-7,TRBV4-1,many,-,CASSQVYQGSYEQYF,TGCGCCAGCAGCCAAGTGTACCAGGGCAGCTACGAGCAGTACTTC
TRBJ1-5,TRBV18,-,-,CASSPIASGGGRSNQPQHF,TGTGCCAGCTCACCTATCGCCTCCGGCGGGGGCAGGAGCAATCAGCCCCAGCATTTT